This TCR beta chain came from a study of naive and memory T cell subsets (dated by TCRdb to about 2017). In the study overall: The study applied an open-source, UMI-based TCR alpha and beta sequencing pipeline to sorted naive and memory peripheral blood T cell subsets. IgG serology results and the functional CMV T cell responses were in complete agreement. RNA was DNase-treated and reverse transcribed with TCR constant-region primers, mostly using SuperScript III.

From the second PCR step on, the TCR alpha and beta chain libraries were amplified in separate reactions. Donor CMV status was determined by IFNgamma production from CD4+ T cells after overnight stimulation of fresh PBMCs with CMV viral lysate. Miltenyi beads were used first to positively select CD4 T cells, and CD8 T cells were then positively selected from the CD4-negative fraction. Cells stained for CD3, CD4, CD8, CD45RA, CD27 and a live/dead dye were sorted on a BD Aria II into four subsets by CD45RA and CD27. Blood was obtained from three healthy volunteers, and the blood from each volunteer was fractionated into CD4 and CD8 T cells and subsequently into four differentiation subsets. About 120 ml of peripheral blood was collected from each donor, and PBMC were isolated from the blood using Ficoll-Paque PLUS density-gradient centrifugation. After sorting, cells were lysed in RLT buffer, RNA was extracted using a Qiagen RNeasy kit, and the extracted RNA was stored at -80 degrees C.

The library was prepared using UMI-ligation and nested PCR. The beta constant-region primer was an equimolar mix of two oligonucleotides covering both TRBC1 and TRBC2. The ligated cDNA went through four rounds of PCR with nested alpha and beta constant-region primers together with the SP2 primer. A single-stranded oligonucleotide carrying the SP2 primer and a 12-nucleotide UMI was ligated to the 3' end of the cDNA by T4 RNA ligase 1. Incubation of the ligation reaction was carried out at 16 degrees C for about 19-24 hours. PCR2 was usually performed as a SYBR Green qPCR and halted at a preset threshold so that over-amplification would not occur. Agencourt AMPure XP magnetic beads were used for all purifications after the first. Libraries were quantified by Qubit and checked on a TapeStation, where a main peak was expected near 650 bp. The pooled libraries were sequenced on an Illumina MiSeq using v2 2x251 paired-end kits, which usually yielded roughly 0.95-2.2 million reads per sample. Libraries were pooled at 4 nM per sample, and roughly 4.5-8% PhiX was added to improve cluster recognition. On the study's bioinformatics: Using tag matching that tolerated one base-pair mismatch, Decombinator assigned V and J genes to FASTQ reads that had been processed by Demultiplexor. UMIs were used by Collapsinator to correct both sequencing errors and frequency errors arising from PCR heterogeneity. CDR3Translator translated TCRs and extracted CDR3s from the conserved cysteine to the FGXG phenylalanine, flagging non-productive sequences. Gini, Shannon entropy and inverse Simpson indices were computed after subsampling the repertoires to the same number of UMI-defined TCRs. Clonotype abundance distributions were fitted to a power law by maximum likelihood within the linear range. For one naive CD8 sample, the pipeline and MIGEC produced similar UMI counts, unique TCR numbers and clonal distributions. One analysis removed from the naive repertoire any naive TCRs that were also found in any memory subset from the same donor. A set of approximately 7,300 CMV-associated CDR3 sequences, compiled from VDJdb and a published dataset, was used to search the repertoires. TCRdb reanalyzed the raw reads on its own, using fastp at Q25 for trimming and MiXCR for clone calling, and kept in-frame beta chains. Each CDR3 protein appears once, grouped with its most common genes and DNA. The V and J calls shown here were made by TCRdb, not taken from the authors' results. This sample is represented by under 150,000 distinct CDR3 sequences; around 21% of them were singletons. Clones ranked in the top ten supply around 0.63% of the sample.

Here V drops 5 bases and J drops 3 bases, and the junction holds 9 bases not matched to any gene. CDR1 SGDLS and CDR2 YYNGEE were looked up in the germline V gene. Counted from cysteine to phenylalanine, this CDR3 has 16 amino acids. The only DNA kept is the CDR3, 48 bases in frame from the first base. Notes on this clonotype: What antigen it recognizes has not been identified. Per-base qualities were not stored, and no clone one base away is much larger.

Beyond this particular receptor, the publication reports: The repertoire findings for the naive and memory subsets could not be validated against a ground truth because none was available. In both CD4 and CD8 cells, going from naive through CM, EM and EMRA, the Gini index went up while Shannon and inverse Simpson diversity went down. TCR abundance followed a power law whose exponent differed between naive and memory subsets but was consistent across the three individuals. Naive repertoires, especially CD8, contained a few larger clonotypes, possibly memory cells re-expressing CD45RA. RNA-based TCR counts may be influenced by expression changes linked to T cell activation and differentiation. Single alpha or beta chain sequences, rather than paired alpha/beta receptors, were used to define clonotypes. After error correction, over 90% of naive TCR sequences appeared only once, giving much steeper abundance distributions than memory subsets.

The chain is encoded by TRBV9 joined to TRBJ2-4; 9 bases in the middle match TRBD2. Sequenced sample: naive CD8+ T cells from blood. The sample's cell subset or site label, in plain terms: naive T cells, CD45RA high CD27+. This TCR derives from a human donor in good health. In nucleotides, the sequence is TGTGCCAGCAGGCGTCTAGCGGGAACGGACAAAAACATTCAGTACTTC. This encodes CASRRLAGTDKNIQYF.